These 5 T cell receptor beta chains share one sample of origin, sequenced in a study of T cell responses to AZD1222 COVID-19 vaccine. Using immunoSEQ multiplex PCR, the repertoire was profiled, and TCRdb retains in-frame clones only, with some absent. The repertoire holds about 150,000 clones, roughly 91% seen once, with about 9% in the top ten. Sequenced here: peripheral blood, sampled on day 0 of AZD1222 vaccination. These receptors came from an adult in good health.

The chain has TRBV7-9 and TRBJ1-6, with unresolved D. Germline assignment: CDR1 SEHNR and CDR2 FQNEAQ (reference sequence). Trimming took off 5 bases at V and 13 bases at J, with 15 bases between the two ends. The CDR3 has 13 amino acids. As DNA, the CDR3 is TGTGCCAGCAGCCTGGATATAGTCGGGCCCCTCCACTTT. As protein: CASSLDIVGPLHF.

V and J are TRBV4-2 and TRBJ1-4; D unresolved. Germline assignment: CDR1 LGHNA and CDR2 YNFKEQ. V was pared by 0 bases and J by 11 bases, with 10 bases between. There are 13 residues in the CDR3. The CDR3 spells CASSQDLGFKLFF. DNA of the CDR3: TGTGCCAGCAGCCAAGATCTCGGGTTTAAACTGTTTTTT.

This rearrangement joins TRBV10-3 to TRBJ1-4; no clear D gene. Trimming pared 2 bases from V and 8 bases from J, leaving 18 bases between. The CDR3 runs 16 residues. CDR1 is ENHRY and CDR2 is SYGVKD in the germline V gene. The CDR3 is CAISERRVEGREKLFF. CDR3 sequence (DNA): TGTGCCATCAGTGAGAGGAGGGTGGAAGGTCGGGAAAAACTGTTTTTT.

The J gene is TRBJ2-3, the V gene TRBV7-3, with D tentatively TRBD1 or TRBD2 (5 bases each). The germline gives CDR1 SGHTA, CDR2 FQGTGA. V lost 4 bases and J lost 4, with 18 bases in between. The CDR3 consists of 16 residues. The CDR3: CASSSGPPRGADTQYF. As DNA, the CDR3 is TGTGCCAGCAGCTCCGGCCCCCCGAGGGGAGCAGATACGCAGTATTTT.

This chain joins TRBV28 and TRBJ1-5; TRBD1 is a possible D gene (5 bases). Per the germline V gene, CDR1 is MDHEN and CDR2 is SYDVKM. Trimming removed 4 bases at V and 0 bases at J, with 13 bases between. CDR3 length: 16 residues. As DNA, the CDR3 is TGTGCCAGCAGTTCCGGGACGGATTATAGCAATCAGCCCCAGCATTTT. Residues: CASSSGTDYSNQPQHF.